The T cell receptor beta chain described here comes from a study of shared clonotypes between healthy human individuals. In the naive CD8 group, cells lacked CD45RO and were positively selected for CCR7, so terminally differentiated effector memory CD45RA+ cells were left out. The table came from immunoSEQ multiplex PCR; TCRdb's copy has only in-frame clones and leaves some out. The table includes nearly 2 million clones, 85% to 95% detected once. The V end lost 8 bases, the J end lost 3 bases, and 22 bases lay between the germline ends. Germline V gene sequence: CDR1 SGHAT, CDR2 FQNNGV. CDR3 length: 16 amino acids.

The TCR originated in a man between 18 and 35 years old in good health. The chain carries TRBV11-2 and TRBJ1-2; no firm D call. Sequencing input: naive CD8+ T cells sorted from blood. CDR3 sequence: CASVPLNPRGYYGYTF. The CDR3 region has the DNA TGTGCCAGCGTCCCGTTAAACCCGCGCGGATACTATGGCTACACCTTC.